This T cell receptor beta chain derives from a study of T cells in narcolepsy. General study results and limits: Reportedly, autoreactive clonotypes were serially detected in patients' blood but not controls'. Autoreactive HCRT-specific and TRIB2-specific clonotypes were marked in same-patient CSF-versus-blood CD4+ comparisons. Some memory CD4+ repertoires had no autoreactive clone sequences.

The method was immunoSEQ multiplex PCR; TCRdb's version includes in-frame clones alone and lacks a portion of them. The repertoire holds 25,000 to 30,000 clones, with approximately 87% as singletons. This CDR3 has 13 residues. V was shortened by 0 bases and J by 0 bases, with 1 base between the two germline ends. Per germline, CDR1 SGDLS and CDR2 YYNGEE. Comment on this clone: Its antigen remains unidentified.

Input material: memory (CD45RA-) CD4+ T cells from blood. This TCR was recovered from a human donor in good health. The chain uses TRBV9 and TRBJ1-3; no definite D call. CDR3 nucleotide sequence: TGTGCCAGCAGCGTAGCCTCTGGAAACACCATATATTTT. It codes for CASSVASGNTIYF.